This TCR beta chain was profiled in a study of T cells in Graves' hyperthyroidism and ophthalmopathy. Clinical symptoms, serum thyroxine, TRAb, thyroid ultrasound and orbital computed tomography established diagnosis. This clonotype came up many times. TCR beta CDR3 regions were amplified from RNA. The study used the HTBI primer set for a first-round RT-PCR of the TCR CDR3. Using its own MiXCR run on the multiplex PCR reads, TCRdb lists one record per CDR3 protein. The sample comprises hundreds of thousands of distinct CDR3 sequences, 13% to 15% of which are singletons, and around an eighth rests with the top ten. Sequencing used blood. This TCR was sampled from a woman between 50 and 59 years old with Graves' ophthalmopathy.

CDR3 in DNA: TGTGCCTGGGACGTGTTTAGGAATACGCAGTATTTT. It encodes CAWDVFRNTQYF. This chain connects TRBV30 to TRBJ2-3; D gene ambiguous. In germline, CDR1 is GTSNPN, CDR2 SVGIG (reference sequence). V lost 5 bases and J lost 7, with 13 bases in between. The CDR3 spans 12 residues.